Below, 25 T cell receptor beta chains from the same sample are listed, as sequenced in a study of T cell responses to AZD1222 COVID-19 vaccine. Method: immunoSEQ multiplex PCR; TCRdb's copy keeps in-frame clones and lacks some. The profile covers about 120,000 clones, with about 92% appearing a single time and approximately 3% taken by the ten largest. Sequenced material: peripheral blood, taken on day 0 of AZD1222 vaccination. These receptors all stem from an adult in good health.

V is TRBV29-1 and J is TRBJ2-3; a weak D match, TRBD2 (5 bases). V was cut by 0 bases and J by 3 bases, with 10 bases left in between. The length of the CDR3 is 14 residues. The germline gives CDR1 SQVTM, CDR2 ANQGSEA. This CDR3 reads CSVEDPLATDTQYF. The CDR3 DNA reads TGCAGCGTTGAAGATCCCCTAGCAACAGATACGCAGTATTTT.

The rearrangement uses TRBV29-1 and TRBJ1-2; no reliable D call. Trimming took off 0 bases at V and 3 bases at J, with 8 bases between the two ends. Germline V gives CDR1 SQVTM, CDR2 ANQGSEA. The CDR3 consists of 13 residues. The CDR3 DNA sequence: TGCAGCGTTGAAGAGGCAGGTTACTATGGCTACACCTTC. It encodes CSVEEAGYYGYTF.

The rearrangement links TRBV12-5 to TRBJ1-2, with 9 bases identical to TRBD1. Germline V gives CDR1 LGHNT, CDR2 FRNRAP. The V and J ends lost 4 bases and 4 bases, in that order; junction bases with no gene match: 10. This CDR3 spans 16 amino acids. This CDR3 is CASGYSRDRVGYGYTF. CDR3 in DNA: TGTGCTAGTGGTTACAGCCGGGACAGGGTCGGCTATGGCTACACCTTC.

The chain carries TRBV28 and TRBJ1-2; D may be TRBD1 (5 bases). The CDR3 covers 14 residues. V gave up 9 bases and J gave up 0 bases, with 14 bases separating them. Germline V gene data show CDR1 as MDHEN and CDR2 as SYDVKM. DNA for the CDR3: TGTGCCAGTTTGGGGCAACCACCTAACTATGGCTACACCTTC. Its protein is CASLGQPPNYGYTF.

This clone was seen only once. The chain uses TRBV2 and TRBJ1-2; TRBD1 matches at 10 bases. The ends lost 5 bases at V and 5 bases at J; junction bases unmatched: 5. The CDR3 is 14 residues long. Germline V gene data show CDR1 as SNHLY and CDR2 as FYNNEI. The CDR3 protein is CASSSGTGVYGYTF. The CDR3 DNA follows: TGTGCCAGCAGTTCCGGGACAGGGGTATATGGCTACACCTTC.

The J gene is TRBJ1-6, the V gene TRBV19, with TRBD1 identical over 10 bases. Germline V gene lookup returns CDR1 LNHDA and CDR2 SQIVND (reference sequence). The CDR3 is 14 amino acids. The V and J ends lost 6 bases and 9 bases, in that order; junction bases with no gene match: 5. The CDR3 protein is CASSLRDRGSPLHF. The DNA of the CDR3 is TGTGCCAGTAGCCTCCGGGACAGGGGTTCACCCCTCCACTTT.

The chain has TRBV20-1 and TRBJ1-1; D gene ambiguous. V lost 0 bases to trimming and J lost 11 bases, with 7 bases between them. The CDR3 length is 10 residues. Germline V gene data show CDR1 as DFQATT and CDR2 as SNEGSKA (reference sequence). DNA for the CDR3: TGCAGTGCTAGAGATCCCACGGCTTTCTTT. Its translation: CSARDPTAFF.

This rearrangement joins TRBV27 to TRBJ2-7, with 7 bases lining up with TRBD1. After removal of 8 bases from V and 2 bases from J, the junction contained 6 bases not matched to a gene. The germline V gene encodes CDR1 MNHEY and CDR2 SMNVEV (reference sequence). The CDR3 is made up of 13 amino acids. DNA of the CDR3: TGTGCCAGCGAGGACAGGTCCACCTACGAGCAGTACTTC. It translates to CASEDRSTYEQYF.

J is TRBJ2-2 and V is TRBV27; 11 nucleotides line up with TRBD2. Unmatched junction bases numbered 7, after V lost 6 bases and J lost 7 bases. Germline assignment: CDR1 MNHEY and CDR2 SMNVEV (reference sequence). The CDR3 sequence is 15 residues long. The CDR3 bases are TGTGCCAGCAGGGAACTAGCGGGAGTGGTCGGGGAGCTGTTTTTT. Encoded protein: CASRELAGVVGELFF.

The DNA for the CDR3 is TGTGCCAGCAGCCAGGACGAAGCCTACGAGCAGTACTTC. Protein sequence: CASSQDEAYEQYF. J is TRBJ2-7 and V is TRBV5-5; D not certain. V lost 4 bases to trimming and J lost 2 bases, with 10 bases between them. There are 13 residues in the CDR3. CDR1 and CDR2 from the germline V gene are SGHKS and YYEKEE (reference sequence).

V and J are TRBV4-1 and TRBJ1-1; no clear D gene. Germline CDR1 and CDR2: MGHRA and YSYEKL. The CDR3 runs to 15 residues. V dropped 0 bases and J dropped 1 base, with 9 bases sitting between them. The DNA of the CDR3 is TGCGCCAGCAGCCAAGATCTGGGCTCGAACACTGAAGCTTTCTTT. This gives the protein CASSQDLGSNTEAFF.

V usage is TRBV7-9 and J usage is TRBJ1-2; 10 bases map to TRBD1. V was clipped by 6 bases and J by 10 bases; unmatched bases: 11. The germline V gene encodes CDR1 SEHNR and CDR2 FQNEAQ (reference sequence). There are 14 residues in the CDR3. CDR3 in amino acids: CASSTLTGGSAYTF. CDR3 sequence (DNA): TGTGCCAGCAGTACTTTGACAGGGGGCAGTGCCTACACCTTC.

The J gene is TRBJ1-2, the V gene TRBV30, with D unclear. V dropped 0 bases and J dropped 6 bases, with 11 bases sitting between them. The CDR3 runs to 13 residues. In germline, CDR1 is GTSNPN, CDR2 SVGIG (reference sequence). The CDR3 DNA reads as TGTGCCTGGAGTGTATGGGGAACAGATGGCTACACCTTC. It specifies CAWSVWGTDGYTF.

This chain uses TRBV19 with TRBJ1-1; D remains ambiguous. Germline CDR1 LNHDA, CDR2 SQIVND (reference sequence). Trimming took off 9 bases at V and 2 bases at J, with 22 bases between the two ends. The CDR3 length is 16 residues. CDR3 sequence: CASRVLTLAGNTEAFF. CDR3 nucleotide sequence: TGTGCCAGCCGCGTCTTAACGCTCGCAGGAAACACTGAAGCTTTCTTT.

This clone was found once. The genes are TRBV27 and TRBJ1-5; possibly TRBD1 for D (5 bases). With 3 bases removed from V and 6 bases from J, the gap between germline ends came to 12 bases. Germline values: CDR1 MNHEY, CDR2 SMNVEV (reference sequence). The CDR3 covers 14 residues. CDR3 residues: CASSFRQGGQPQHF. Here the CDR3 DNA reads TGTGCCAGCAGTTTCAGGCAGGGTGGTCAGCCCCAGCATTTT.

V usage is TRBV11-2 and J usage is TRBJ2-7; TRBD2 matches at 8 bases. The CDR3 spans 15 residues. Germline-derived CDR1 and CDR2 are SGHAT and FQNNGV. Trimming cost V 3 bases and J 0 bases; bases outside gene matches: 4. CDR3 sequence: CASSFTGGSSYEQYF. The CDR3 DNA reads TGTGCCAGCAGCTTTACGGGAGGGAGCTCCTACGAGCAGTACTTC.

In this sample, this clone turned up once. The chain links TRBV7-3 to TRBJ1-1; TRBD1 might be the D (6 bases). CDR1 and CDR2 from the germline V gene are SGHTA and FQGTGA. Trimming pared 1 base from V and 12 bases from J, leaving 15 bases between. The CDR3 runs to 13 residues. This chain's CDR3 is CASSLIGAGEPFF. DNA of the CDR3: TGTGCCAGCAGCTTAATAGGTGCAGGGGAGCCTTTCTTT. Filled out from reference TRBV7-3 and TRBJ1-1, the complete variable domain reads GAGVSQTPSNKVTEKGKYVELRCDPISGHTALYWYRQSLGQGPEFLIYFQGTGAADDSGLPNDRFFAVRPEGSVSTLKIQRTERGDSAVYLCASSLIGAGEPFFGQGTRLTVV.

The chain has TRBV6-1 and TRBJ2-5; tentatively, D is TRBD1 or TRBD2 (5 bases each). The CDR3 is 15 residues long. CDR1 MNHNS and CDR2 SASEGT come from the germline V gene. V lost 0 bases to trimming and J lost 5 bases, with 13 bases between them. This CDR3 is CASSEAPGPGETQYF. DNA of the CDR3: TGTGCCAGCAGTGAAGCCCCGGGGCCGGGGGAGACCCAGTACTTC.

The CDR3 nucleotides read TGCGCCAGCTCGCCTCCGGGACTAGTTGACGGGGAGCTGTTTTTT. Encoded protein: CASSPPGLVDGELFF. This chain connects TRBV23-1 to TRBJ2-2; 8 bases agree with TRBD2. TRBV23-1 is sorted into the ORF group, with uncertain function. V lost 8 bases and J lost 7; bases outside the gene matches: 12. The CDR3 is 15 residues long.

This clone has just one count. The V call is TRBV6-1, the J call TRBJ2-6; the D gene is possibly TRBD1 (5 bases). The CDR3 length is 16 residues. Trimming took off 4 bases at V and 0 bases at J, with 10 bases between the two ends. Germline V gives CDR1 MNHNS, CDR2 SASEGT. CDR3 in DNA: TGTGCCAGCAGTGGAGGACAAAACTCTGGGGCCAACGTCCTGACTTTC. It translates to CASSGGQNSGANVLTF.

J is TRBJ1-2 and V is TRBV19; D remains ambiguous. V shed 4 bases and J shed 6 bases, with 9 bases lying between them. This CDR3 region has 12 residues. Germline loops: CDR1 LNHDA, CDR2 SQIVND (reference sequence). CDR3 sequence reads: CASSTGGNGYTF. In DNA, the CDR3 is TGTGCCAGTAGTACCGGAGGTAATGGCTACACCTTC.

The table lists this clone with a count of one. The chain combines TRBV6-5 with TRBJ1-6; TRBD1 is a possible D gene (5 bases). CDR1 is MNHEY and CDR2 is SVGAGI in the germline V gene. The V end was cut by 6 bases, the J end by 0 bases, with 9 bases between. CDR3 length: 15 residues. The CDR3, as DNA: TGTGCCAGCAGGGGCCAGGGCTCCTATAATTCACCCCTCCACTTT. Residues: CASRGQGSYNSPLHF.

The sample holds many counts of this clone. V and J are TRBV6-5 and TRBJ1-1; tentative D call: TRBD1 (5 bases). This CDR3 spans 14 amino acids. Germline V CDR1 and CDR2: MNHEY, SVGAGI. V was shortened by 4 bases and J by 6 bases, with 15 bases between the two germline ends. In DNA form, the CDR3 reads TGTGCCAGCAGTTTAAGGGGAGGTTACGCTGAAGCTTTCTTT. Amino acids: CASSLRGGYAEAFF.

As DNA, the CDR3 is TGTGCCAGCAGTTTATTGGGTGGCAATCAGCCCCAGCATTTT. It specifies CASSLLGGNQPQHF. The V gene is TRBV28, the J gene TRBJ1-5; D uncertain. With 1 base removed from V and 2 bases from J, the gap between germline ends came to 6 bases. The CDR3 has 14 residues. From germline, CDR1 is MDHEN and CDR2 SYDVKM.

The DNA of the CDR3 is TGTGCCAGCTCAGGGACAGGGTCAAACTACGAGCAGTACTTC. It translates to CASSGTGSNYEQYF. This chain links TRBV18 with TRBJ2-7, with 9 bases lining up with TRBD1. Germline lookup yields CDR1 KGHSH and CDR2 LQKENI. V was clipped by 5 bases and J by 3 bases; unmatched bases: 5. The CDR3 spans 14 residues.